There are a few counts of the clone carrying this T cell receptor (beta chain). Its antigen remains unidentified. Treatment described: approximately 11-day PBMC culture with coronavirus spike peptide pools or control peptides (ViraFEST assay). Collection of the unexposed donor's CD4+ T cells took place before the COVID-19 pandemic (2011-2018). As cell numbers allowed, unexposed-donor CD4+ T cells faced SARS-CoV-2 S/N and four cold-coronavirus spikes. Sequence data for DNA of cultured CD4+ T cells were generated by the Oncomine TCR Beta short-read assay. CD4+ T cells were cultured, and genomic DNA was extracted from them. TCRdb fed the PCR reads into MiXCR, producing one record per CDR3 protein. Of roughly 9,300 distinct CDR3 sequences in the sample, less than 40% were seen once. These data originate in a study of vaccination and CD4 T cells after COVID-19. As for the study in general: Each post-COVID sample was drawn after diagnosis, and the median interval was roughly 100 days (range 35 to 161). The stimulus for the cells was overlapping spike peptides derived from SARS-CoV-2, HCoV-NL63, HCoV-OC43 and HCoV-229E.

The source of this sequence is a human donor in good health. Source material: CD4+ T cells from blood, cultured in vitro.

The CDR3 spells CASSYGWSGAHSNYGYTF. The CDR3 DNA reads TGTGCCAGCAGTTACGGGTGGTCGGGGGCCCACTCTAACTATGGCTACACCTTC. This chain joins TRBV6-2 or TRBV6-3 and TRBJ1-2, with a weak D call TRBD1 (6 bases). Germline V gene data show CDR1 as MNHEY and CDR2 as SVGEGT. The V and J ends lost 2 bases and 0 bases respectively, with 19 bases between them. The CDR3 sequence is 18 residues long.